Listed below are T cell receptor beta chains from one sample, sequenced in a study of Graves' ophthalmopathy and Graves' hyperthyroidism. TCRdb ran MiXCR on the multiplex PCR reads and lists one entry per CDR3 protein. The sample shows fewer than 400,000 distinct CDR3 sequences, about 17% of them seen only once. Sequencing was performed on peripheral blood. The source is a woman between 18 and 29 years old with Graves' ophthalmopathy. Each CDR3 is given with its conserved first and last residue. A D gene is named only where the DNA matches it firmly. A row's size may be missing; if present it is once, few, many or a size class.

CDR3nt	CDR3aa	abundance	j_gene	d_gene	v_gene
TGCAGCGCTGACAGGGTACATGACTATGGCTACACCTTC	CSADRVHDYGYTF	many	TRBJ1-2	TRBD1	TRBV29-1
TGTGCCAGCAGTCACCGGGACGGAGGGAATCAGCCCCAGCATTTT	CASSHRDGGNQPQHF	many	TRBJ1-5	NA	TRBV12-3/TRBV12-4
TGTGCCAGCGGGACAGGGTTCCAAGAGACCCAGTACTTC	CASGTGFQETQYF	NA	TRBJ2-5	TRBD1	TRBV19
TGTGCCAGCAGTTTCATCCTAGCCTCTGGGGAGACCCAGTACTTC	CASSFILASGETQYF	few	TRBJ2-5	NA	TRBV28
TGTGCCAGCAGCCCATTGGGGCAGCCCTCTAACTATGGCTACACCTTC	CASSPLGQPSNYGYTF	many	TRBJ1-2	NA	TRBV27
TGTGCCAGCAGTTTTAGACTGTACGAGCAGTACTTC	CASSFRLYEQYF	many	TRBJ2-7	NA	TRBV12-3/TRBV12-4
TGTGCCTCATCGTCGGGACAGGGGAAAGATACGCAGTATTTT	CASSSGQGKDTQYF	many	TRBJ2-3	TRBD1	TRBV10-3
TGTGCCAGCAGTACCGGGACCGCCGGAACCCAGTACTTC	CASSTGTAGTQYF	many	TRBJ2-5	NA	TRBV6-2/TRBV6-3
TGTGCCAGCAGCGTAACACGGGACAATAACTATGGCTACACCTTC	CASSVTRDNNYGYTF	NA	TRBJ1-2	NA	TRBV7-8
TGTGCCAGCAGACTACTTTTGAGGGGTAGTTCTGAAGCTTTCTTT	CASRLLLRGSSEAFF	many	TRBJ1-1	NA	TRBV6-2/TRBV6-3
TGTGCCAGCAGTGTCCGAGGGCGGGAGACCCAGTACTTC	CASSVRGRETQYF	once	TRBJ2-5	NA	TRBV6-1
TGCAGCGTTGAACACACGGACGAGCAGTACTTC	CSVEHTDEQYF	many	TRBJ2-7	NA	TRBV29-1
TGTGCCAGCAGCCAAGGAATGGGCGCGAACACTGAAGCTTTCTTT	CASSQGMGANTEAFF	many	TRBJ1-1	NA	TRBV4-2
TGTGCCAGCAGTTTATACCCCCCACAGGCCGCCTCCTACGAGCAGTACTTC	CASSLYPPQAASYEQYF	many	TRBJ2-7	NA	TRBV27
TGTGCCAGCAGCGCAATAGGGCAGGGGTGGGTTCGGCCCCAGCATTTT	CASSAIGQGWVRPQHF	many	TRBJ1-5	NA	TRBV12-3/TRBV12-4
TGTGCCAGCAGTGGAGGAACGGGAGGGACCCAGTACTTC	CASSGGTGGTQYF	many	TRBJ2-5	TRBD2	TRBV2
TGTGCCAGCAGTTACCAGGCTAGCGGGAGAAGACCCTACGAGCAGTACTTC	CASSYQASGRRPYEQYF	NA	TRBJ2-7	TRBD2	TRBV6-2/TRBV6-3
TGTGCCAGTAGTATAGATCTGGGGACAGCTAACTATGGCTACACCTTC	CASSIDLGTANYGYTF	many	TRBJ1-2	TRBD1	TRBV19
TGTGCCAGCAGCCTTATGGTTAACACTGAAGCTTTCTTT	CASSLMVNTEAFF	many	TRBJ1-1	NA	TRBV6-2/TRBV6-3
TGTGCCAGCAGCTTATTGTCTAGCGGGAGAGCCATACGGGACGGGGAGCTGTTTTTT	CASSLLSSGRAIRDGELFF	many	TRBJ2-2	TRBD2	TRBV11-2
TGTGCCAGCAGTTCCCAGTTGCGGTTTCCGAACACCGGGGAGCTGTTTTTT	CASSSQLRFPNTGELFF	many	TRBJ2-2	NA	TRBV28
TGTGCCAGCTCACCAGATCAAGGGGACGGGGGTTCGGAGCAGTACTTC	CASSPDQGDGGSEQYF	few	TRBJ2-7	NA	TRBV18
TGTGCCACTGGGGGTGGCTACACCTTC	CATGGGYTF	many	TRBJ1-2	NA	TRBV28
TGCGCCAGCAGCGTTTCAGGGGGCGAAAGCAATCAGCCCCAGCATTTT	CASSVSGGESNQPQHF	many	TRBJ1-5	TRBD1	TRBV5-1
TGCGCCAGCAGCCTCTATTCCCGGGACAGGCAAAAAGAGACCCAGTACTTC	CASSLYSRDRQKETQYF	few	TRBJ2-5	TRBD1	TRBV5-1
TGTGCCAGCAGTTGGGGACAGCCCTATGGCTACACCTTC	CASSWGQPYGYTF	many	TRBJ1-2	TRBD1	TRBV6-5
TGTGCCAGCACCCAAAACAGGGGTCAGCCCCAGCATTTT	CASTQNRGQPQHF	many	TRBJ1-5	TRBD1	TRBV6-5
TGTGCCAGCAGCGTAGACCCCACCGCAGGGTACGACACTGAAGCTTTCTTT	CASSVDPTAGYDTEAFF	many	TRBJ1-1	NA	TRBV9
TGTGCCAGCAGCATGGACGGGCGGGTAGAGACCCAGTACTTC	CASSMDGRVETQYF	many	TRBJ2-5	NA	TRBV6-1
TGTGCCACCAATCGACCCTACAGGGGTCCGGACGAGCAGTACTTC	CATNRPYRGPDEQYF	many	TRBJ2-7	TRBD1	TRBV24-1
TGTGCCTCCAACAGGAAGGACTATGGCTACACCTTC	CASNRKDYGYTF	many	TRBJ1-2	NA	TRBV30
TGTGCCAGCAGTTTAAAGGAGCTCGACGGGGAGCTGTTTTTT	CASSLKELDGELFF	NA	TRBJ2-2	NA	TRBV27
TGTGCCAGCAGTCCAGGACCAATGAACACCGGGGAGCTGTTTTTT	CASSPGPMNTGELFF	many	TRBJ2-2	NA	TRBV28
TGTGCCAGCAGCTTAGCGACTAGCTTGGGCGGGGAGCTGTTTTTT	CASSLATSLGGELFF	many	TRBJ2-2	TRBD2	TRBV7-2
TGCGCCAGCAGCTTTTCCCAGGGGAAATACGAGCAGTACTTC	CASSFSQGKYEQYF	many	TRBJ2-7	NA	TRBV5-1
TGTGCCAGCACCGCCGGTCGGGGCACTGAAGCTTTCTTT	CASTAGRGTEAFF	many	TRBJ1-1	NA	TRBV14
TGTGCCAGCAGTTTCGGACAGGGGGCTGGGCGGGAGACCCAGTACTTC	CASSFGQGAGRETQYF	many	TRBJ2-5	TRBD1	TRBV12-3/TRBV12-4
TGTGCCAGCAGCTTGGCACAGGGTAATCAGCCCCAGCATTTT	CASSLAQGNQPQHF	many	TRBJ1-5	NA	TRBV5-5
TGTGCCACCAGTGATTGGGAGGGGACCCAGTACTTC	CATSDWEGTQYF	many	TRBJ2-5	TRBD2	TRBV24-1
TGTGCCACCAGCCCTCGCCCGACTGAAGCTTTCTTT	CATSPRPTEAFF	many	TRBJ1-1	NA	TRBV15
TGCGCCAGCAGCTCAACAGGTTCGTCTCTGGTCTTC	CASSSTGSSLVF	many	TRBJ2-7	NA	TRBV5-1
TGTGCCAGCAGCTTAAACAGGGGTGCCTACGAGCAGTACTTC	CASSLNRGAYEQYF	many	TRBJ2-7	TRBD1	TRBV11-2
TGTGCCAGCTCACTGGAGACAGGGGCCTCTGGGGCCAACGTCCTGACTTTC	CASSLETGASGANVLTF	NA	TRBJ2-6	TRBD1	TRBV18
TGTGCCAGCTCACCAATGGGGCTGCGGTCACCCCTCCACTTT	CASSPMGLRSPLHF	many	TRBJ1-6	NA	TRBV18
TGTGCCAGCAGTGTCCGGGACTTTGTCTCACCCCTCCACTTT	CASSVRDFVSPLHF	NA	TRBJ1-6	NA	TRBV28
TGCGCCAGCAGCCAAGTTATAGGGTACTACGAGCAGTACTTC	CASSQVIGYYEQYF	many	TRBJ2-7	NA	TRBV4-1
TGTGCCAGCAGTTGGGGGCAGACTAACTATGGCTACACCTTC	CASSWGQTNYGYTF	NA	TRBJ1-2	NA	TRBV28
TGTGCCGCCGCGGGTGCAGGGAACACTGAAGCTTTCTTT	CAAAGAGNTEAFF	many	TRBJ1-1	NA	TRBV27
TGTGCCAGCACCCTAGCGGGAGCCAACTACGAGCAGTACTTC	CASTLAGANYEQYF	few	TRBJ2-7	TRBD2	TRBV7-2
TGTGCCAGCAGCTTAGCCCTGGACGGCGACTCCTACGAGCAGTACTTC	CASSLALDGDSYEQYF	many	TRBJ2-7	NA	TRBV7-9
TGTGCCAGCAGCCTCGGACAGGGAGGAGCTGGGGCCAACGTCCTGACTTTC	CASSLGQGGAGANVLTF	many	TRBJ2-6	TRBD1	TRBV3-1
TGCGCCAGCAGCCCCCCCGCTGACAAGTCTGAAGCTTTCTTT	CASSPPADKSEAFF	NA	TRBJ1-1	NA	TRBV5-1